The next 28 T cell receptor beta chains were all read from a single sample in a study of blood T cell repertoires in COVID-19. Profiling relied on immunoSEQ multiplex PCR, and the TCRdb table lists in-frame clones only, not all of them. In the table there are about 180,000 clones, just over 85% of which are singletons. Input material: PBMCs or T cells enriched from blood (not recorded which). The receptor set was obtained from a woman aged 18-29 years who had recovered from COVID-19.

The chain joins TRBV7-8 to TRBJ1-5; no reliable D call. CDR3 size: 14 residues. Trimming cost V 1 base and J 3 bases, with 7 bases left between them. The germline V gene encodes CDR1 SGHVS and CDR2 FQNEAQ. The CDR3 sequence: CASSLGLANQPQHF. The CDR3 coding sequence is TGTGCCAGCAGCTTAGGACTGGCCAATCAGCCCCAGCATTTT. Drawing the rest from reference TRBV7-8 and TRBJ1-5, the complete variable domain is GAGVSQSPRYKVAKRGQDVALRCDPISGHVSLFWYQQALGQGPEFLTYFQNEAQLDKSGLPSDRFFAERPEGSVSTLKIQRTQQEDSAVYLCASSLGLANQPQHFGDGTRLSIL.

The rearrangement uses TRBV4-2 and TRBJ1-5; perhaps TRBD1 as D (5 bases). The CDR3 is 15 amino acids. V was pared by 0 bases and J by 5 bases, with 11 bases between. Germline V gene data show CDR1 as LGHNA and CDR2 as YNFKEQ. The CDR3 spells CASSQDLDSYQPQHF. CDR3 nucleotides: TGTGCCAGCAGCCAAGATCTTGACAGCTATCAGCCCCAGCATTTT.

The V call is TRBV7-9, the J call TRBJ2-1; TRBD1 matches 10 bases. This CDR3 spans 16 amino acids. The V gene's germline CDR1 is SEHNR and CDR2 FQNEAQ (reference sequence). The ends lost 7 bases at V and 3 bases at J; junction bases unmatched: 9. The CDR3 nucleotides read TGTGCCAGCAACCCCTCGGGACAGGGGATCTACAATGAGCAGTTCTTC. Its translation is CASNPSGQGIYNEQFF.

Only a few counts were recorded for this clone. The V gene is TRBV18, the J gene TRBJ1-1, with D perhaps TRBD1 (6 bases). CDR3 length: 14 amino acids. The V gene's germline CDR1 is KGHSH and CDR2 LQKENI. V lost 6 bases to trimming and J lost 6 bases, with 17 bases between them. CDR3 protein: CASSPQQGIAEAFF. DNA for the CDR3: TGTGCCAGCTCCCCCCAACAGGGAATCGCTGAAGCTTTCTTT. The complete variable domain, with remaining parts taken from reference TRBV18 and TRBJ1-1, reads NAGVMQNPRHLVRRRGQEARLRCSPMKGHSHVYWYRQLPEEGLKFMVYLQKENIIDESGMPKERFSAEFPKEGPSILRIQQVVRGDSAAYFCASSPQQGIAEAFFGQGTRLTVV.

The rearrangement uses TRBV3-1 (or the pseudogene TRBV3-2) and TRBJ2-3; TRBD1 might be the D (6 bases). Per the germline V gene, CDR1 is LGHDT and CDR2 is YNNKEL (reference sequence). Trimming cost V 4 bases and J 10 bases, with 24 bases left between them. This CDR3 spans 16 amino acids. The CDR3 coding sequence is TGTGCCAGCAGCCCTGCAGGGGCTAACGACAAAGAGGCGCAGTATTTT. Translating gives CASSPAGANDKEAQYF.

The chain couples TRBV28 to TRBJ1-2, with D perhaps matching TRBD1 (6 bases). V was shortened by 11 bases and J by 0 bases, with 25 bases between the two germline ends. The germline CDR1 and CDR2 sequences are MDHEN and SYDVKM. The CDR3 extends over 17 amino acids. The CDR3 sequence: CAALWGAWGPANYGYTF. CDR3 sequence (DNA): TGTGCCGCCCTTTGGGGTGCTTGGGGGCCCGCTAACTATGGCTACACCTTC.

The chain is built from TRBV30 and TRBJ1-2; 8 positions match TRBD1. CDR1 GTSNPN and CDR2 SVGIG come from the germline V gene (reference sequence). The CDR3 runs 13 residues. V shed 5 bases and J 3 bases; nucleotides not matched to a gene: 5. CDR3 loop: CAWESTGDYGYTF. In DNA form, the CDR3 reads TGTGCCTGGGAGTCGACAGGGGACTATGGCTACACCTTC.

The rearrangement joins TRBV5-4 to TRBJ1-1; D is ambiguous. Per the germline V gene, CDR1 is SGHNT and CDR2 is YYREEE (reference sequence). V lost 2 bases, J lost 5 bases, and 16 bases lay in between. The CDR3 is 15 amino acids. DNA for the CDR3: TGTGCCAGCAGCTTATTAGGTCCCGGGAGGACTGAAGCTTTCTTT. Its protein product is CASSLLGPGRTEAFF.

V is TRBV27 and J is TRBJ2-7; TRBD2 agrees at 7 bases. Germline loops: CDR1 MNHEY, CDR2 SMNVEV (reference sequence). J was trimmed by 2 bases and V by 6 bases; bases with no gene match: 7. This CDR3 is 14 amino acids long. The CDR3 sequence is CASSPGGGAYEQYF. CDR3 in DNA: TGTGCCAGCAGCCCTGGCGGGGGTGCCTACGAGCAGTACTTC.

V gene TRBV18 combines with J gene TRBJ1-1; 8 nucleotides match TRBD1. Germline values: CDR1 KGHSH, CDR2 LQKENI. The V segment lost 2 bases and the J segment 11 bases; nucleotides outside the gene matches: 25. The CDR3 extends over 19 amino acids. The CDR3 sequence is CASSPALFDSGGRTELAFF. Written as DNA, the CDR3 is TGTGCCAGCTCACCAGCGTTGTTCGATTCAGGGGGCCGTACGGAATTGGCTTTCTTT. Full variable domain (outside the CDR3, taken from reference TRBV18 and TRBJ1-1): NAGVMQNPRHLVRRRGQEARLRCSPMKGHSHVYWYRQLPEEGLKFMVYLQKENIIDESGMPKERFSAEFPKEGPSILRIQQVVRGDSAAYFCASSPALFDSGGRTELAFFGQGTRLTVV.

This clone has only one observation. V is TRBV28 and J is TRBJ2-1; TRBD2 might be the D (7 bases). V lost 6 bases and J 5 bases, leaving 23 bases between the germline ends. Germline loops: CDR1 MDHEN, CDR2 SYDVKM. CDR3 length: 17 residues. CDR3 sequence (DNA): TGTGCCAGCAGCGGACAGTGGGGAGGGTATCAAGACAATGAGCAGTTCTTC. Amino acids: CASSGQWGGYQDNEQFF.

A note on this clone: This same CDR3 is encoded by further DNA sequences in the sample. The gene calls are TRBV9 and TRBJ1-3, with D perhaps matching TRBD1 (6 bases). The CDR3 sequence is 15 residues long. Trimming took off 3 bases at V and 0 bases at J, with 10 bases between the two ends. Germline assignment: CDR1 SGDLS and CDR2 YYNGEE. CDR3: CASSAQGNSGNTIYF. The CDR3 DNA reads TGTGCCAGCAGCGCGCAGGGGAACTCTGGAAACACCATATATTTT.

The rearrangement links TRBV18 to TRBJ2-1; TRBD1 matches 9 bases. The CDR3 spans 15 residues. The V gene's germline CDR1 is KGHSH and CDR2 LQKENI. The V gene end was trimmed by 2 bases and the J gene end by 2 bases; junction bases not matched to a gene: 1. CDR3 nucleotide sequence: TGTGCCAGCTCACCAGGGACAGGGCCCTACAATGAGCAGTTCTTC. It translates to CASSPGTGPYNEQFF. The full variable domain, in which reference TRBV18 and TRBJ2-1 provide the parts outside the CDR3, is NAGVMQNPRHLVRRRGQEARLRCSPMKGHSHVYWYRQLPEEGLKFMVYLQKENIIDESGMPKERFSAEFPKEGPSILRIQQVVRGDSAAYFCASSPGTGPYNEQFFGPGTRLTVL.

The chain combines TRBV28 with TRBJ2-7; D is unresolved. Germline CDR1 and CDR2: MDHEN and SYDVKM. The CDR3 totals 14 residues. Trimming removed 2 bases at V and 2 bases at J, with 10 bases between. Here the CDR3 DNA reads TGTGCCAGCAGTTTAACCGCGCGAGCCTACGAGCAGTACTTC. This translates into CASSLTARAYEQYF.

The genes are TRBV19 and TRBJ2-7; TRBD2 aligns across 12 bases. The germline V gene has CDR1 LNHDA and CDR2 SQIVND (reference sequence). The CDR3 has 17 amino acids. The J segment lost 0 bases and the V segment lost 3 bases, leaving 6 bases of the junction unmatched. The CDR3 loop reads CASSIIPTSGGSYEQYF. Written as DNA, the CDR3 is TGTGCCAGTAGTATTATCCCGACTAGCGGGGGCTCCTACGAGCAGTACTTC.

The chain uses TRBV2 and TRBJ2-5, with D unclear. Trimming cost V 10 bases and J 3 bases, with 15 bases left between them. CDR3 size: 13 residues. Germline CDR1 is SNHLY and CDR2 is FYNNEI. The CDR3 sequence: CATHTETKETQYF. In nucleotides, the CDR3 is TGTGCCACCCATACAGAAACAAAAGAGACCCAGTACTTC.

The chain links TRBV15 to TRBJ2-1; 7 nucleotides agree with TRBD1. Trimming at V came to 3 bases and at J to 8 bases, leaving 10 bases not matched to a gene. Germline V CDR1 and CDR2: LNHNV, YYDKDF (reference sequence). The length of the CDR3 is 15 residues. The CDR3, as DNA: TGTGCCACCAGCAGCCGACAGGGCGGATTCGATGAGCAGTTCTTC. Residues: CATSSRQGGFDEQFF. Full variable domain (rest looked up from reference TRBV15 and TRBJ2-1): DAMVIQNPRYQVTQFGKPVTLSCSQTLNHNVMYWYQQKSSQAPKLLFHYYDKDFNNEADTPDNFQSRRPNTSFCFLDIRSPGLGDTAMYLCATSSRQGGFDEQFFGPGTRLTVL.

The gene calls are TRBV19 and TRBJ1-1; 7 nucleotides line up with TRBD1. This CDR3 region has 15 residues. Losses at the gene ends were 4 bases for V and 3 bases for J; bases not matched to a gene: 8. CDR1 and CDR2 from the germline V gene are LNHDA and SQIVND (reference sequence). CDR3 nucleotides: TGTGCCAGTAGTAACGGACAGGCATGGGACACTGAAGCTTTCTTT. Protein sequence: CASSNGQAWDTEAFF.

The chain couples TRBV28 to TRBJ1-6, with 9 positions matching TRBD1. Unmatched junction bases numbered 2, after V lost 4 bases and J lost 7 bases. Germline-derived CDR1 and CDR2 are MDHEN and SYDVKM. The CDR3 loop spans 14 amino acids. The CDR3 here is CASSSGQGNSPLHF. CDR3 sequence (DNA): TGTGCCAGCAGTTCGGGACAGGGAAATTCACCCCTCCACTTT.

The gene calls are TRBV14 and TRBJ2-7; TRBD1 agrees at 7 bases. CDR1 SGHDN and CDR2 FVKESK come from the germline V gene. This CDR3 is built from 15 residues. V shed 4 bases and J 0 bases; nucleotides not matched to a gene: 6. CDR3 nucleotide sequence: TGTGCCAGCAGCCGCCGGGACAGAGGCTCCTACGAGCAGTACTTC. Amino acids: CASSRRDRGSYEQYF.

The J gene is TRBJ2-5, the V gene TRBV5-4; 7 nucleotides match TRBD1. This CDR3 region has 15 residues. Germline values: CDR1 SGHNT, CDR2 YYREEE (reference sequence). J was trimmed by 2 bases and V by 4 bases; bases with no gene match: 8. CDR3 nucleotides: TGTGCCAGCAGCAAAGGGGGCGCGGTTCAAGAGACCCAGTACTTC. It yields the protein CASSKGGAVQETQYF.

The chain has TRBV5-1 and TRBJ2-6; 9 bases align to TRBD1. Germline trimming cut 4 bases from V and 2 bases from J; bases unmatched to any gene: 1. Germline V lookup: CDR1 SGHRS, CDR2 YFSETQ. The CDR3 has 15 residues. The DNA for the CDR3 is TGCGCCAGCAGCCGGGACAGGGCTGGGGCCAACGTCCTGACTTTC. As protein: CASSRDRAGANVLTF. Using reference TRBV5-1 and TRBJ2-6 for the parts outside the CDR3, the full variable domain is KAGVTQTPRYLIKTRGQQVTLSCSPISGHRSVSWYQQTPGQGLQFLFEYFSETQRNKGNFPGRFSGRQFSNSRSEMNVSTLELGDSALYLCASSRDRAGANVLTFGAGSRLTVL.

This clone was counted a single time. The V call is TRBV4-3, the J call TRBJ1-1; the D is unclear. Germline loops: CDR1 LGHNA, CDR2 YSLEER. V was clipped by 0 bases and J by 1 base, with 6 bases between them. CDR3 length: 14 amino acids. CDR3: CASSQELANTEAFF. In DNA form, the CDR3 reads TGCGCCAGCAGCCAAGAGTTGGCGAACACTGAAGCTTTCTTT.

The chain has TRBV19 and TRBJ2-1, with D possibly TRBD2 on 5 matching bases. The CDR3 extends over 17 amino acids. Per germline, CDR1 LNHDA and CDR2 SQIVND (reference sequence). The germline V and J ends were trimmed by 6 bases and 0 bases, with 18 bases remaining between them. The CDR3 loop is CASRVAGLWSSYNEQFF. DNA of the CDR3: TGTGCCAGTAGGGTCGCGGGTTTGTGGTCCTCCTACAATGAGCAGTTCTTC.

This sequence joins TRBV5-1 and TRBJ1-1; D not certain. Trimming stripped 4 bases from V and 0 bases from J, with 16 bases between. CDR3 length: 16 amino acids. Germline values: CDR1 SGHRS, CDR2 YFSETQ. CDR3 amino acids: CASSPTLVDLNTEAFF. CDR3 DNA: TGCGCCAGCAGCCCTACCCTAGTCGACCTGAACACTGAAGCTTTCTTT.

This sequence joins TRBV7-2 and TRBJ2-5; 10 bases are a match to TRBD2. The CDR3 is 16 amino acids. Germline trimming cut 4 bases from V and 4 bases from J; bases unmatched to any gene: 9. Germline CDR1 is SGHTA and CDR2 is FQGNSA. CDR3 nucleotide sequence: TGTGCCAGCAGCTCCACTAGCGGGGTACGACGAGAGACCCAGTACTTC. As protein: CASSSTSGVRRETQYF.

The V and J genes are TRBV27 and TRBJ2-3; 10 bases align to TRBD1. This CDR3 is 15 amino acids long. V trimming: 3 bases; J trimming: 3 bases; junction bases outside the gene matches: 3. Germline values: CDR1 MNHEY, CDR2 SMNVEV (reference sequence). The CDR3 sequence: CASSFRTGGTDTQYF. The DNA for the CDR3 is TGTGCCAGCAGTTTTAGGACAGGGGGGACAGATACGCAGTATTTT.

The V gene is TRBV5-8, the J gene TRBJ2-3, with TRBD2 matching 7 bases. Trimming cost V 4 bases and J 1 base; bases outside gene matches: 6. The CDR3 loop spans 15 amino acids. The germline gives CDR1 SGHTS, CDR2 YDEGEE. DNA of the CDR3: TGTGCCAGCAGCGACGTTGGGGGGGGCACAGATACGCAGTATTTT. It translates to CASSDVGGGTDTQYF.